This note documents a single T cell receptor beta chain sequence. The record originates from a study of T cell changes during pregnancy in multiple sclerosis. Sequenced by immunoSEQ multiplex PCR; TCRdb stores in-frame clones only, minus some. The repertoire has around 62,000 clones, approximately 90% of them found once; the top ten carry roughly 0.76%. Germline V gene sequence: CDR1 KGHSH, CDR2 LQKENI. V gave up 3 bases and J gave up 10 bases, with 16 bases separating them. CDR3 length equals 15 residues. The sequence was collected from a female donor with multiple sclerosis, enrolled in a pregnancy study. The sample here was CD4+ T cells from peripheral blood mononuclear cells, taken in the first trimester of pregnancy. The chain couples TRBV18 to TRBJ1-6; D not resolved. CDR3 sequence reads: CASSPLQAFGSPLHF. Written as DNA, the CDR3 is TGTGCCAGCTCACCGCTTCAGGCCTTTGGGTCACCCCTCCACTTT.